Each of the 16 T cell receptor beta chains below was sequenced from the same sample in a study of neurological immune-mediated disorders. From the 5' RACE reads, TCRdb called clonotypes with MiXCR, one entry per CDR3 protein. Among 85,000 to 110,000 distinct CDR3 sequences listed, more than 10% were seen once. Time point described: longitudinal time-point 3. The sample consisted of PBMCs. These receptors were taken from a female donor with HTLV-1-associated myelopathy (HAM/TSP).

This clonotype was seen at least ten times. This chain uses TRBV5-1 with TRBJ2-2; TRBD2 matches 8 bases. J was trimmed by 2 bases and V by 3 bases; bases with no gene match: 9. The CDR3 is 17 amino acids. CDR1 is SGHRS, CDR2 YFSETQ, per germline. The CDR3 nucleotides are TGCGCCAGCAGCTACGATCCGGGACTAGTAAACACCGGGGAGCTGTTTTTT. This gives the protein CASSYDPGLVNTGELFF.

This clonotype came up many times. The chain recombines TRBV28 with TRBJ1-3, with D perhaps TRBD1 (6 bases). Germline-derived CDR1 and CDR2 are MDHEN and SYDVKM. This CDR3 spans 14 amino acids. V was shortened by 2 bases and J by 3 bases, with 8 bases between the two germline ends. In DNA, the CDR3 is TGTGCCAGCAGTTTAAACAGGGTTGGAAACACCATATATTTT. It codes for CASSLNRVGNTIYF. Complete variable domain (other parts from reference TRBV28 and TRBJ1-3): DVKVTQSSRYLVKRTGEKVFLECVQDMDHENMFWYRQDPGLGLRLIYFSYDVKMKEKGDIPEGYSVSREKKERFSLILESASTNQTSMYLCASSLNRVGNTIYFGEGSWLTVV.

This clonotype was counted at least ten times. The genes are TRBV11-2 and TRBJ2-7; D possibly corresponds to TRBD2 (6 bases). V was shortened by 3 bases and J by 4 bases, with 7 bases between the two germline ends. The CDR3 is made up of 12 amino acids. Germline assignment: CDR1 SGHAT and CDR2 FQNNGV. Written as DNA, the CDR3 is TGTGCCAGCAGCTTGGAGGGATACGAGCAGTACTTC. Translating gives CASSLEGYEQYF.

This clonotype was picked up many times. The rearrangement joins TRBV5-1 to TRBJ2-5, with 11 bases identical to TRBD2. The germline gives CDR1 SGHRS, CDR2 YFSETQ. This CDR3 spans 15 amino acids. With 4 bases clipped from V and 1 base from J, the junction kept 3 bases outside the gene matches. This CDR3 reads CASSKLAGAQETQYF. Written as DNA, the CDR3 is TGCGCCAGCAGCAAACTAGCGGGGGCCCAAGAGACCCAGTACTTC.

There are many counts of this clonotype. This chain links TRBV5-6 with TRBJ2-3; 8 bases are shared with TRBD2. The CDR3 is 15 amino acids. V shed 6 bases and J 0 bases; nucleotides not matched to a gene: 6. Per the germline V gene, CDR1 is SGHDT and CDR2 is YYEEEE. CDR3 nucleotides: TGTGCCAGCATCGGGAGGGGACCGAGCACAGATACGCAGTATTTT. Its protein is CASIGRGPSTDTQYF.

At least ten counts were recorded for this clonotype. This chain links TRBV10-3 with TRBJ2-2, with D perhaps TRBD1 (5 bases). This CDR3 contains 13 residues. The germline gives CDR1 ENHRY, CDR2 SYGVKD. V was trimmed by 6 bases and J by 4 bases, leaving 9 bases between them. For the CDR3, the DNA is TGTGCCATCAGCGGACACATCACCGGGGAGCTGTTTTTT. This gives the protein CAISGHITGELFF.

This clonotype was seen once. Because the CDR3 is missing its conserved closing phenylalanine or tryptophan, this is likely a read error. The chain couples TRBV20-1 to TRBJ1-5; no clear D. V was pared by 0 bases and J by 5 bases, with 5 bases between. The CDR3 runs to 12 residues. Germline-derived CDR1 and CDR2 are DFQATT and SNEGSKA (reference sequence). DNA for the CDR3: TGCAGTGCTAGAGAAAGTTATCAGCCCCAGCATCTT. Translating it yields CSARESYQPQHL.

There are many counts of this clonotype. V is TRBV12-3 or TRBV12-4 and J is TRBJ2-1, with TRBD1 matching over 9 bases. The J segment lost 4 bases and the V segment lost 5 bases, leaving 6 bases of the junction unmatched. The CDR3 contains 15 residues. DNA of the CDR3: TGTGCCAGCAGTGCACAGGGGGCCCTTTACAATGAGCAGTTCTTC. Translating gives CASSAQGALYNEQFF.

The V call is TRBV9, the J call TRBJ2-3, with a weak D call TRBD2 (8 bases). CDR3 length: 17 residues. Germline CDR1 SGDLS, CDR2 YYNGEE. With 0 bases removed from V and 0 bases from J, the gap between germline ends came to 14 bases. The CDR3: CASSVAGGTDSTDTQYF. CDR3 in DNA: TGTGCCAGCAGCGTAGCGGGAGGGACAGATAGCACAGATACGCAGTATTTT.

A note on this clonotype: A much more abundant neighbour one base away suggests this may be a read error. The V and J genes are TRBV20-1 and TRBJ2-5; D possibly matches TRBD1 or TRBD2 (6 bases each). Germline CDR1 and CDR2: DFQATT and SNEGSKA (reference sequence). The CDR3 has 13 residues. The CDR3 here is CSARGGAQETLYF. DNA of the CDR3: TGCAGTGCTAGAGGGGGGGCCCAAGAGACCCTGTACTTC.

There are many counts of this clonotype. The rearrangement uses TRBV2 and TRBJ2-1, with a weak D call TRBD2 (7 bases). CDR3 length: 15 amino acids. Trimming took off 7 bases at V and 9 bases at J, with 22 bases between the two ends. Germline CDR1 is SNHLY and CDR2 is FYNNEI. The CDR3 bases are TGTGCCAGCATGGTGAGAAGGGGGGGGGCCGGTGAGCAGTTCTTC. This sequence encodes CASMVRRGGAGEQFF.

There are many counts of this clonotype. This chain links TRBV5-1 with TRBJ1-2; no reliable D call. Germline V gene data show CDR1 as SGHRS and CDR2 as YFSETQ. Trimming removed 2 bases from V and 2 bases from J, with 7 bases in between. There are 13 residues in the CDR3. As DNA, the CDR3 is TGCGCCAGCAGCTTAGCAGACAACTATGGCTACACCTTC. Its protein product is CASSLADNYGYTF.

With regard to this clonotype: An end of the junction differs from the germline gene, which may be a read error. V and J are TRBV7-3 and TRBJ2-2; 11 bases fit TRBD1. Germline lookup yields CDR1 SGHTA and CDR2 FQGTGA. The CDR3 has 14 amino acids. CDR3 coding DNA: TGTGCCAGAAGCTCGGGACAGGGGGCCGGGGAGCTGTTTTTT. Its protein product is CARSSGQGAGELFF.

This clonotype appeared many times. This rearrangement joins TRBV29-1 to TRBJ2-6, with TRBD2 matching over 8 bases. Trimming cost V 4 bases and J 4 bases; bases outside gene matches: 6. This CDR3 region has 15 residues. Germline loops: CDR1 SQVTM, CDR2 ANQGSEA. As DNA, the CDR3 is TGCAGCGTTGTGGCGGGGGGAACCGGGGCCAACGTCCTGACTTTC. Amino acids: CSVVAGGTGANVLTF.

This clonotype was found many times. J is TRBJ2-3 and V is TRBV20-1; perhaps D is TRBD1 or TRBD2 (5 bases each). The germline CDR1 and CDR2 sequences are DFQATT and SNEGSKA (reference sequence). The length of the CDR3 is 14 residues. CDR3 protein: CSTQGDFSTDTQYF. In DNA form, the CDR3 reads TGCAGCACCCAGGGAGATTTTAGCACAGATACGCAGTATTTT.

The chain links TRBV3-1 to TRBJ2-6, with unresolved D. Germline V gene lookup returns CDR1 LGHDT and CDR2 YNNKEL (reference sequence). The CDR3 spans 15 residues. With 3 bases removed from V and 0 bases from J, the gap between germline ends came to 6 bases. The CDR3 DNA is TGTGCCAGCAGCCAGTCCCACTCTGGGGCCAACGTCCTGACTTTC. It codes for CASSQSHSGANVLTF.